What follows are 8 T cell receptor beta chains derived from one specimen sequenced in a study of CD8 T cells in ankylosing spondylitis. TCRdb recomputed calls from the 5' RACE reads with MiXCR, one row per CDR3 protein. The data hold about 30,000 distinct CDR3 sequences, with approximately 15% observed a single time. The sample consisted of blood. The receptors stem from a male donor with ankylosing spondylitis or in good health (not recorded which).

This clonotype has more than one count but fewer than ten. The chain carries TRBV7-9 and TRBJ1-2; weak D call: TRBD1 (6 bases). V lost 5 bases to trimming and J lost 4 bases, with 17 bases between them. Germline V lookup: CDR1 SEHNR, CDR2 FQNEAQ (reference sequence). The CDR3 is 15 amino acids. The CDR3 DNA is TGTGCCAGCAGCCCCGGACAGAGTCTGAGCTATGGCTACACCTTC. This translates into CASSPGQSLSYGYTF.

This chain joins TRBV7-2 and TRBJ2-3; TRBD2 aligns across 7 bases. The CDR3 consists of 14 residues. V was pared by 0 bases and J by 7 bases, with 4 bases of the junction left unmatched. Germline V gives CDR1 SGHTA, CDR2 FQGNSA. The CDR3 here is CASSLAGRSNTQYF. The CDR3 bases are TGTGCCAGCAGCTTAGCCGGGAGGTCAAATACGCAGTATTTT. The whole variable domain, remainder taken from reference TRBV7-2 and TRBJ2-3, is GAGVSQSPSNKVTEKGKDVELRCDPISGHTALYWYRQSLGQGLEFLIYFQGNSAPDKSGLPSDRFSAERTGGSVSTLTIQRTQQEDSAVYLCASSLAGRSNTQYFGPGTRLTVL.

The chain links TRBV28 to TRBJ2-5; 7 positions agree with TRBD1. Germline assignment: CDR1 MDHEN and CDR2 SYDVKM. The length of the CDR3 is 15 residues. Trimming took 6 bases from V and 7 from J; bases not matched to a gene: 14. CDR3 DNA: TGTGCCAGCAGCGGCCTGGGACAGCCTAAGCTGACCCAGTACTTC. Residues: CASSGLGQPKLTQYF. Supplemented by reference TRBV28 and TRBJ2-5, the full variable domain reads DVKVTQSSRYLVKRTGEKVFLECVQDMDHENMFWYRQDPGLGLRLIYFSYDVKMKEKGDIPEGYSVSREKKERFSLILESASTNQTSMYLCASSGLGQPKLTQYFGPGTRLLVL.

CDR3 bases: TGTGCCAGCAGTCATAACGGGATCAGGGGAACTGAAAAACTGTTTTTT. It translates to CASSHNGIRGTEKLFF. The V gene is TRBV12-3 or TRBV12-4, the J gene TRBJ1-4; D perhaps matches TRBD1 (6 bases). The CDR3 has 16 amino acids. With 5 bases removed from V and 7 bases from J, the gap between germline ends came to 20 bases.

A few counts support this clonotype. This rearrangement joins TRBV12-3 or TRBV12-4 to TRBJ2-2; 7 nucleotides match TRBD2. The length of the CDR3 is 14 residues. V trimming: 6 bases; J trimming: 6 bases; junction bases outside the gene matches: 7. The CDR3 DNA sequence: TGTGCCAGCAGCCCAGGACTAGATCCCGGGGAGCTGTTTTTT. Its translation: CASSPGLDPGELFF.

The V call is TRBV27, the J call TRBJ1-2; possibly TRBD1 for D (6 bases). Germline CDR1 MNHEY, CDR2 SMNVEV (reference sequence). The CDR3 length is 13 residues. Trimming pared 6 bases from V and 1 base from J, leaving 9 bases between. The CDR3 nucleotides read TGTGCCAGCAGCCCAGGGGTTAACTATGGCTACACCTTC. It translates to CASSPGVNYGYTF.

This clonotype was counted a few times. J is TRBJ2-2 and V is TRBV7-2, with D possibly TRBD2 on 5 matching bases. This CDR3 contains 14 residues. Germline values: CDR1 SGHTA, CDR2 FQGNSA. The chain's CDR3 is CAYGLGTNTGELFF. The CDR3 region has the DNA TGTGCTTACGGACTGGGCACGAACACCGGGGAGCTGTTTTTT.

The chain combines TRBV5-1 with TRBJ2-3, with D hard to call. This CDR3 region has 15 residues. Trimming took off 0 bases at V and 6 bases at J, with 14 bases between the two ends. Germline CDR1 is SGHRS and CDR2 is YFSETQ. The chain's CDR3 is CASSLDLGPGDTQYF. CDR3 DNA: TGCGCCAGCAGCTTGGATTTGGGTCCTGGGGATACGCAGTATTTT. The full variable domain, its missing parts supplied by reference TRBV5-1 and TRBJ2-3, is KAGVTQTPRYLIKTRGQQVTLSCSPISGHRSVSWYQQTPGQGLQFLFEYFSETQRNKGNFPGRFSGRQFSNSRSEMNVSTLELGDSALYLCASSLDLGPGDTQYFGPGTRLTVL.